The clone carrying this T cell receptor (beta chain) turned up a few times. Trimming cost V 3 bases and J 0 bases, with 11 bases left between them. The CDR3 loop spans 16 amino acids. In germline, CDR1 is MDHEN, CDR2 SYDVKM. This sample was taken from a study of blood T cell repertoires in COVID-19. As originally analysed: Reference gene primer amplification yielded estimated nucleated cell counts. Produced via immunoSEQ multiplex PCR; TCRdb's table is partial and in-frame only. V and J calls and clone size come straight from that table; D and trimming were deduced from the DNA. The sample lists tens of thousands of clones, around 86% occurring once.

Sample: peripheral blood. The clonotype originates from a man aged 40-50 years with acute or convalescent COVID-19. The chain recombines TRBV28 with TRBJ1-4; maybe TRBD1 (5 bases). The CDR3 nucleotides read TGTGCCAGCAGTTTGGGGGGTTTCGCAACTAATGAAAAACTGTTTTTT. It encodes CASSLGGFATNEKLFF.